This T cell receptor beta chain was sequenced in a study of response to subunit inactivated influenza vaccine listed by TCRdb under 2018. In the study overall: The study used deep quantitative T cell receptor repertoire profiling to track responses to a trivalent subunit inactivated influenza vaccine.

Study-level results and caveats: The authors suggested that each seasonal influenza vaccination may recruit only a limited number of new T cells.

At the junction V is shortened by 4 bases and J by 7 bases, with 15 bases in between. The germline V gene gives CDR1 as SGHAT and CDR2 as FQNNGV. The CDR3 starts with the cysteine, ends with the phenylalanine, and has 14 residues. Only the CDR3 region is kept as DNA, spanning 42 bases read in frame from base 1. As for this clonotype: Its antigen is still unknown. The input lacks base qualities; no much larger clone sits a single base away.

Receptor libraries were prepared by RT-PCR. Sequenced on an Illumina HiSeq 2500. The public reads were quality trimmed at Q25 with fastp and then assembled into clones with MiXCR by TCRdb, keeping productive beta chains. Rows with a matching CDR3 protein are joined into one entry that keeps the most common DNA and genes. The sample table records about 780,000 distinct CDR3 sequences; approximately 17% of these occur just once. The leading ten clones occupy about a tenth of the sample. This specimen was PBMCs from blood, taken more than 4 days after vaccination. This receptor was obtained from a man aged 50 to 60 who received an inactivated influenza vaccine. Donor details come from another sample of the same person, matched by shared clones. The chain uses TRBV11-2 and TRBJ2-3; the D match is possibly TRBD1 or TRBD2, with 6 bases aligned in each. The DNA sequence is as follows: TGTGCCAGCAGCTCCGAGGGGGGATCGAATACGCAGTATTTT. Translated, it gives CASSSEGGSNTQYF.